This T cell receptor (beta chain) originates from a study of cytomegalovirus exposure and HLA in healthy donors. General study points: The likely explanation for a cluster of highly shared sequence variants was sequencing artifact. As a later analysis showed, a missense DCLRE1C variant was linked to trimming of TCR beta V- and J-genes.

Germline loops: CDR1 SNHLY, CDR2 FYNNEI. The CDR3 is 14 residues long. Deletions cut 8 bases from V and 7 bases from J, with 17 bases between. This PCR relied on a set of 60 Vbeta primers and 13 Jbeta primers. The protocol was immunoSEQ multiplex PCR, while the TCRdb copy is restricted to in-frame clones and leaves out a portion. The sample yields fewer than 250,000 clones, more than 75% seen once. On this clone: Its antigen is currently unknown.

Sequencing used PBMCs. The TCR sequence derives from a young man in good health and CMV-seronegative. This sequence joins TRBV2 and TRBJ1-4; D is undetermined. CDR3 protein: CASSAQRGSEKLFF. The CDR3, as DNA: TGTGCCAGCTCTGCCCAGCGGGGTAGTGAAAAACTGTTTTTT.